This T cell receptor (beta chain) was observed in a study of monozygotic twins with inflammatory bowel disease. Study-wide points: Results did not support any single strong IBD-associated signal or clonotype.

TCRalpha and TCRbeta cDNA was put through two nested PCRs of roughly 17 and 9 cycles. For each CDR3 protein, TCRdb gives one entry from its re-call of the 5' RACE reads, without DNA. This sample's table reports about 330,000 distinct CDR3 sequences. Each donor had about 2.5 ml of blood drawn. In germline, CDR1 is SEHNR, CDR2 FQNEAQ (reference sequence). The CDR3 length is 15 residues. About this clonotype itself: What it recognizes is unknown.

The chain joins TRBV7-9 to TRBJ1-2. The source material was blood. This clonotype originated in a human donor with ulcerative colitis or Crohn's disease, or a healthy co-twin of an affected twin (not recorded which). CDR3 sequence: CASSSGVAVDYGYTF.